One sample yielded the 19 T cell receptor beta chains listed below, sequenced in a study of shared clonotypes between healthy human individuals. Sequenced by immunoSEQ multiplex PCR; TCRdb stores in-frame clones only, minus some. The sample has fewer than 1.4 million clones, around 78% seen once. What was sequenced was memory CD4+ T cells from PBMCs. Subset specified: CD45RA-negative fraction. The origin of the receptors is a man in his late teens or twenties in good health. Some clones in this sample may be carry-over from other donors' samples.

V usage is TRBV27 and J usage is TRBJ1-3; D is unclear. CDR1 and CDR2 from the germline V gene are MNHEY and SMNVEV (reference sequence). The CDR3 consists of 12 residues. V was clipped by 10 bases and J by 2 bases, with 9 bases between them. The CDR3, as DNA: TGTGCCACCATGTCCCCTGGAAACACCATATATTTT. Protein sequence: CATMSPGNTIYF.

This clone was detected a few times. The CDR3 DNA reads as TGTGCCAGCAGTCCATCGGGACAGTACAATGAGCAGTTCTTC. This sequence encodes CASSPSGQYNEQFF. The chain couples TRBV28 to TRBJ2-1; 7 nucleotides match TRBD1. This CDR3 has 14 amino acids. Germline V gene sequence: CDR1 MDHEN, CDR2 SYDVKM. Losses at the gene ends were 5 bases for V and 4 bases for J; bases not matched to a gene: 5.

With regard to this clone: One base away lies a much larger clone, so this may be a sequencing read error. Written as DNA, the CDR3 is TGTGCCAACAGCAACAGACAGGGCTCTGGAAACACCATATATTTT. Encoded protein: CANSNRQGSGNTIYF. This rearrangement joins TRBV7-2 to TRBJ1-3, with 7 bases matching TRBD1. CDR1 is SGHTA and CDR2 is FQGNSA in the germline V gene. The CDR3 spans 15 residues. Looking up the rest from reference TRBV7-2 and TRBJ1-3 gives the full variable domain: GAGVSQSPSNKVTEKGKDVELRCDPISGHTALYWYRQSLGQGLEFLIYFQGNSAPDKSGLPSDRFSAERTGGSVSTLTIQRTQQEDSAVYLCANSNRQGSGNTIYFGEGSWLTVV.

This chain uses TRBV7-2 with TRBJ2-7, with TRBD1 matching over 9 bases. V was pared by 4 bases and J by 7 bases, with 14 bases of the junction left unmatched. The CDR3 contains 16 residues. Germline loops: CDR1 SGHTA, CDR2 FQGNSA. The DNA of the CDR3 is TGTGCCAGCAGCTCGCCCCGGGAGACAGGGGGTCGTGAGCAGTACTTC. Translating gives CASSSPRETGGREQYF.

V gene TRBV5-4 combines with J gene TRBJ2-3; D perhaps matches TRBD1 (5 bases). V was clipped by 0 bases and J by 3 bases, with 5 bases between them. CDR3 length: 13 amino acids. CDR1 SGHNT and CDR2 YYREEE come from the germline V gene (reference sequence). The CDR3 DNA sequence: TGTGCCAGCAGCTTGGGACAGACAGATACGCAGTATTTT. Amino acid sequence: CASSLGQTDTQYF.

This clone showed up just a few times. The chain recombines TRBV4-1 with TRBJ2-7, with 8 bases fitting TRBD2. This CDR3 has 16 amino acids. V was clipped by 5 bases and J by 1 base; unmatched bases: 10. CDR1 and CDR2 from the germline V gene are MGHRA and YSYEKL. CDR3 DNA sequence: TGCGCCAGCAGCAAGACAGCGGGAGAAGGGTCCTACGAGCAGTACTTC. It yields the protein CASSKTAGEGSYEQYF.

The rearrangement links TRBV28 to TRBJ1-2, with D maybe TRBD1 (6 bases). Germline values: CDR1 MDHEN, CDR2 SYDVKM. V lost 7 bases and J 5 bases, leaving 17 bases between the germline ends. This CDR3 spans 14 amino acids. CDR3 in DNA: TGTGCCAGCAACGGACCTGGGAGGGGGTATGGCTACACCTTC. The encoded protein is CASNGPGRGYGYTF.

The V and J genes are TRBV2 and TRBJ2-1; D gene ambiguous. The CDR3 has 16 amino acids. Germline V CDR1 and CDR2: SNHLY, FYNNEI. The ends were cut back, 6 bases at V and 8 bases at J, with 23 bases in the middle. The CDR3 region has the DNA TGTGCCAGCAGCCAGGCAACCTCCCCCTCTATGGATGAGCAGTTCTTC. This codes for CASSQATSPSMDEQFF.

J is TRBJ2-3 and V is TRBV5-1, with 10 bases identical to TRBD2. Trimming cost V 4 bases and J 0 bases; bases outside gene matches: 5. CDR1 and CDR2 (germline): SGHRS, YFSETQ. The CDR3 runs to 16 residues. The DNA for the CDR3 is TGCGCCAGCAGCCTAAAGACTAGCGGGAGCACAGATACGCAGTATTTT. Translated, it gives CASSLKTSGSTDTQYF.

This clone was seen only once. V usage is TRBV28 and J usage is TRBJ2-1; 9 bases align to TRBD1. Germline assignment: CDR1 MDHEN and CDR2 SYDVKM. Trimming took 2 bases from V and 15 from J; bases not matched to a gene: 17. The CDR3 totals 16 residues. The CDR3 here is CASSLAPGQGGFMGFF. As DNA, the CDR3 is TGTGCCAGCAGTTTAGCTCCGGGACAGGGTGGTTTCATGGGGTTCTTC.

The J gene is TRBJ1-2, the V gene TRBV18; 10 bases fit TRBD1. J gave up 8 bases and V 2 bases, and 8 bases lay outside the gene matches. Germline V gene lookup returns CDR1 KGHSH and CDR2 LQKENI. This CDR3 spans 15 amino acids. For the CDR3, the DNA is TGTGCCAGCTCACCAGACCGGGACAGGGGTCAAGGCTACACCTTC. It codes for CASSPDRDRGQGYTF.

CDR3 amino acids: CASSLSTSGIGEQYF. CDR3 coding DNA: TGTGCCAGCAGTTTATCGACTAGCGGGATTGGCGAGCAGTACTTC. V and J are TRBV27 and TRBJ2-7, with TRBD2 matching over 11 bases. Germline CDR1 reads MNHEY; CDR2 reads SMNVEV (reference sequence). The CDR3 loop spans 15 amino acids. V was pared by 0 bases and J by 6 bases, with 4 bases of the junction left unmatched.

This clone was found a few times. The J gene is TRBJ2-1, the V gene TRBV11-3; TRBD2 matches 7 bases. CDR3 size: 17 residues. Germline V gene lookup returns CDR1 SGHNT and CDR2 YENEEA. V gave up 0 bases and J gave up 7 bases; unmatched junction bases: 12. Here the CDR3 reads CASSLDKGLAERNEQFF. The CDR3 region has the DNA TGTGCCAGCAGCTTAGATAAAGGGCTAGCGGAGCGGAATGAGCAGTTCTTC.

The gene calls are TRBV7-2 and TRBJ2-5; TRBD2 matches 7 bases. The ends lost 1 base at V and 2 bases at J; junction bases unmatched: 13. Germline loops: CDR1 SGHTA, CDR2 FQGNSA. This CDR3 is 18 amino acids long. CDR3 sequence: CASSLVSRGGSSQETQYF. The DNA for the CDR3 is TGTGCCAGCAGCTTAGTGTCTCGCGGGGGTTCCTCGCAAGAGACCCAGTACTTC.

This chain connects TRBV7-9 to TRBJ2-1; D is perhaps TRBD1 (6 bases). V was trimmed by 1 base and J by 7 bases, leaving 14 bases between them. The CDR3 sequence is 15 residues long. Germline V gene data show CDR1 as SEHNR and CDR2 as FQNEAQ (reference sequence). This chain's CDR3 is CASSLGGPGQNEQFF. CDR3 nucleotide sequence: TGTGCCAGCAGCTTAGGGGGGCCGGGCCAGAATGAGCAGTTCTTC.

V and J are TRBV5-8 and TRBJ2-1, with 9 bases that match TRBD2. V shed 4 bases, J shed 5 bases, and the junction held 10 bases outside the gene matches. The CDR3 is 16 residues long. Germline V gives CDR1 SGHTS, CDR2 YDEGEE. Here the CDR3 reads CASSRDGPSGNNEQFF. The CDR3 DNA reads TGTGCCAGCAGCCGGGACGGTCCTAGCGGGAACAATGAGCAGTTCTTC.

The chain has TRBV11-2 and TRBJ2-5; unclear D gene. The CDR3 has 15 amino acids. Looked up from germline, CDR1 is SGHAT and CDR2 is FQNNGV. V lost 5 bases and J lost 5, with 18 bases in between. The CDR3 bases are TGTGCCAGCAGCACTTCGACACGGTCGACCGAGACCCAGTACTTC. Protein sequence: CASSTSTRSTETQYF.

This chain links TRBV19 with TRBJ2-3; 11 bases align to TRBD2. J was trimmed by 4 bases and V by 6 bases; bases with no gene match: 3. The CDR3 extends over 14 amino acids. The germline CDR1 and CDR2 sequences are LNHDA and SQIVND (reference sequence). The CDR3 region is CASRGLAVSDTQYF. The CDR3 region has the DNA TGTGCCAGTAGGGGACTAGCGGTTTCAGATACGCAGTATTTT.

The rearrangement links TRBV11-2 to TRBJ2-3; the D is unclear. Per the germline V gene, CDR1 is SGHAT and CDR2 is FQNNGV. The CDR3 loop spans 14 amino acids. V lost 6 bases and J 6 bases, leaving 16 bases between the germline ends. The CDR3 DNA reads as TGTGCCAGCAGACGGACGGCCGCAGCCGATACGCAGTATTTT. This translates into CASRRTAAADTQYF.